The present entry profiles one TCR beta chain with its context. The antigen is not known. This CDR3 contains 13 residues. Trimming removed 9 bases from V and 3 bases from J, with 15 bases in between. Germline CDR1 reads MNHNS; CDR2 reads SASEGT. The Oncomine TCR Beta short-read assay was what sequenced the DNA obtained from cultured CD4+ T cells. A single record per CDR3 protein comes from TCRdb applying MiXCR to the PCR reads. This table has approximately 10,000 distinct CDR3 sequences, roughly half appearing once. As to treatment: roughly ten-day PBMC culture with coronavirus spike peptide pools or control peptides (ViraFEST assay). These data originate in a study of vaccination and CD4 T cells after COVID-19.

Sequences were obtained from CD4+ T cells from blood, cultured in vitro. V and J are TRBV6-1 and TRBJ2-7; tentatively, D is TRBD1 or TRBD2 (6 bases each). The clonotype comes from a human donor who had recovered from COVID-19. CDR3 sequence (DNA): TGTGCCAGTCGAAGGGGGGTTAGCTACGAGCAGTACTTC. Encoded protein: CASRRGVSYEQYF.